Included here is one TCR beta chain sequence, with context. The data derive from a study of blood T cell repertoires in COVID-19. Assay: immunoSEQ multiplex PCR; the TCRdb copy retains only in-frame clones and omits some. The sample lists about 160,000 clones, under 90% occurring once. Participants were placed into cohorts based on the clinical history they reported. CDR1 is MRHNA, CDR2 SNTAGT, per germline. This CDR3 is built from 14 residues. The ends were cut back, 0 bases at V and 8 bases at J, with 12 bases in the middle. This TCR was recovered from a man aged 55-75 years who had recovered from COVID-19. The sample comprised PBMCs or T cells enriched from blood (not recorded which). The rearrangement joins TRBV6-4 to TRBJ2-3, with D hard to call. The CDR3 loop reads CASSDSRGPGTQYF. As DNA, the CDR3 is TGTGCCAGCAGTGACTCGCGCGGTCCGGGTACGCAGTATTTT.